This TCR beta chain originates from a study of blood T cell repertoires in COVID-19 (dated by TCRdb to the early 2020s). Some background on the complete study: Samples from collaborators originated in the United States, Italy and Spain and spanned both the acute and convalescent phases of COVID-19. The material from the prospective study consisted of cDNA or gDNA derived from T cells, B-cell-depleted T cells, or PBMCs. A de-identified subject ID, COVID-19 status, age in years and sex were almost always included in the sample metadata. Where available, HLA class I and class II types were obtained from metadata supplied by the sample provider rather than from assay-based typing. The repertoires were released in a freely available public database meant as a resource for research on the immune response to SARS-CoV-2. The samples were drawn from two sources: the first 160 participants of the ongoing ImmuneRACE study, and 1,254 subjects contributed by 6 global collaborators. Subjects who had been exposed to COVID-19, were actively infected with it, or had recovered from it provided the deeply sampled blood TCRbeta repertoires that made up the dataset. What the authors observed across the whole study: The quantity of clinical and demographic metadata differed by source and by participant and was supplied without curation.

Participants in the prospective study were enrolled through a virtual design, were aged about 18 to 89 years, and lived in under 25 United States geographic areas. To assign participants to cohorts, the prospective study relied on clinical history that participants themselves reported in a screening survey and a study questionnaire. Recovered participants in ImmuneRACE Cohort 3 were defined as having two consecutive negative NP/OP PCR tests, clearance from a healthcare professional, or resolution of symptoms. Each participant in the prospective study had whole blood, serum and a nasopharyngeal or oropharyngeal swab collected by mobile phlebotomists. Participants in the prospective study had the option to provide additional blood draws and questionnaires over an approximately 2-month period. Before DNA extraction, blood samples from the prospective study were shipped at room temperature or frozen.

The immunoSEQ Assay, a bias-controlled multiplex PCR, was used to amplify TCRbeta CDR3 regions from genomic DNA. In the paper's pipeline: The number of nucleated cells in each sample was estimated by amplification of reference gene primers within the assay. To quantify the absolute abundance of each unique TCRbeta CDR3 rearrangement, sequence reads were collapsed and filtered. For each sample, productive Simpson clonality was calculated as the square root of Simpson's diversity index across productive rearrangements. TCRdb's version of the immuneACCESS table is confined to in-frame rearrangements and falls short of the full clone set. An unresolved V gene accounts for under half of the shortfall where checked; the remainder is of unknown origin. V and J calls plus clone size are reproduced from that table; the DNA served to infer D and trimming. Counted in this sample were roughly 300,000 clones; about 90% of them appeared once. The top ten clones comprise about 5.2% of the sample.

Ends trimmed: V by 5 bases, J by 2 bases; bases unmatched to a gene: 5. From the cysteine up to the phenylalanine, the CDR3 has a length of 15 residues. Kept here is only the CDR3 DNA, which spans 45 bases and is read in frame from base 1. CDR1 is given as KGHDR and CDR2 as SFDVKD, both from the germline V gene. Concerning this clone itself: Its cognate antigen has yet to be identified. The record has no base qualities; no much larger clone is one base away.

This receptor was obtained from a woman between 25 and 40 years old who had recovered from COVID-19. Sequencing was performed on PBMCs or T cells enriched from blood (not recorded which). The chain is made from TRBV24-1 and TRBJ2-7; 10 central nucleotides agree with TRBD2. The CDR3 region has the sequence CATSARTSGPYEQYF. The DNA sequence follows: TGTGCCACCAGTGCCCGGACTAGCGGCCCCTACGAGCAGTACTTC.